This TCR beta chain emerged from a study of T cells after yellow fever vaccination. General observations from the study: Most primary-vaccination clones reappeared after the booster (about 97% CD4, roughly 90% CD8). Peak timing came faster in the weaker secondary response, day 5 versus 15. The CD4 and CD8 compartments had a small share of their clonotypes in common.

A single record per CDR3 protein comes from TCRdb applying MiXCR to the 5' RACE reads. The table lists 610,000 or so distinct CDR3 sequences, about 12% of them singletons. This clonotype was observed a few times. Its antigen is unknown. The CDR3 contains 15 residues. Germline CDR1 and CDR2: SGDLS and YYNGEE. V lost 5 bases, J lost 4 bases, and 4 bases stayed unmatched. The source is a man aged 25 to 45 who received the YFV17D yellow fever vaccine. The chain recombines TRBV9 with TRBJ2-6; 9 nucleotides align to TRBD1. Sample: PBMCs, taken on the day of the yellow fever booster vaccination. CDR3 in DNA: TGTGCCAGCAGAGACGACAGGGGGGGGGCCAACGTCCTGACTTTC. Translated: CASRDDRGGANVLTF.